This note documents a single T cell receptor (beta chain) sequence. Its antigen is as yet unknown. The entry originates in a study of cytomegalovirus exposure and HLA in healthy donors. General observations from the study: Rare sequences made up most TCRs, while some public TCRs were found in many donors.

Germline values: CDR1 MDHEN, CDR2 SYDVKM. This CDR3 contains 13 residues. Trimming shortened V by 3 bases and J by 5 bases, and 11 bases separated the two germline ends. This PCR relied on a set of 60 Vbeta primers and 13 Jbeta primers. Produced via immunoSEQ multiplex PCR; TCRdb's table is partial and in-frame only. The data show about 86,000 clones, nearly 80% seen once. The sequence was obtained from a female donor in good health and CMV-seronegative. The J gene is TRBJ2-7, the V gene TRBV28, with D tentatively TRBD1 (6 bases). Specimen: PBMCs. CDR3 sequence: CASSLPGVHEQYF. CDR3 nucleotide sequence: TGTGCCAGCAGTTTGCCAGGGGTACACGAGCAGTACTTC.